This TCR beta chain emerged from a study of blood T cell repertoires in COVID-19. Authors' analysis steps: For nucleated cells, counts were estimated from reference gene primer amplification. Data came from immunoSEQ multiplex PCR; TCRdb stores just in-frame clones and leaves some out. V and J calls and clone size come straight from that table; D and trimming were deduced from the DNA. The data show 200,000 to 250,000 clones, approximately 82% seen once. The V gene's germline CDR1 is LNHDA and CDR2 SQIVND (reference sequence). V lost 3 bases and J lost 7; bases outside the gene matches: 11. The length of the CDR3 is 16 residues.

The chain has TRBV19 and TRBJ2-1; 8 bases agree with TRBD1. The sequenced material came from peripheral blood. This clonotype originated in a man aged 45-65 years with active or convalescent COVID-19. The CDR3 is CASSIRQGALSNEQFF. The DNA for the CDR3 is TGTGCCAGTAGTATCCGGCAGGGGGCATTAAGTAATGAGCAGTTCTTC.